These 13 T cell receptor beta chains came from one sample sequenced in a study of Tregs in tolerant kidney transplant recipients. Recipients received nonmyeloablative bone marrow transplants from related graft donors, with transient mixed chimerism. Only in-frame clones appear in the TCRdb table, and some are missing; sequencing was by immunoSEQ multiplex PCR. Of tens of thousands of clones listed, around nine tenths are singletons. This sample comprised CD4+ T cells from blood (PBMCs), obtained 24 months after the transplant. These receptors were obtained from a human patient who received a combined kidney and bone marrow transplant. Some T cells may have originated in the graft donor.

The gene calls are TRBV6-5 and TRBJ2-1; 8 bases line up with TRBD1. In germline, CDR1 is MNHEY, CDR2 SVGAGI. V shed 4 bases, J shed 13 bases, and the junction held 6 bases outside the gene matches. The CDR3 extends over 12 amino acids. The CDR3 DNA reads TGTGCCAGCAGTTCCGGGACAGGAACTCAGTTCTTC. Translating gives CASSSGTGTQFF.

This clone was seen only once. This sequence joins TRBV5-8 and TRBJ1-5; TRBD1 agrees at 8 bases. Trimming took 0 bases from V and 5 from J; bases not matched to a gene: 1. The CDR3 loop spans 14 amino acids. CDR1 and CDR2 from the germline V gene are SGHTS and YDEGEE. CDR3 DNA: TGTGCCAGCAGCTTGGAGACAGGGGATCAGCCCCAGCATTTT. This encodes CASSLETGDQPQHF. Supplemented by reference TRBV5-8 and TRBJ1-5, the full variable domain reads EAGVTQSPTHLIKTRGQQATLRCSPISGHTSVYWYQQALGLGLQFLLWYDEGEERNRGNFPPRFSGRQFPNYSSELNVNALELEDSALYLCASSLETGDQPQHFGDGTRLSIL.

This sequence joins TRBV5-6 and TRBJ2-7, with 10 bases matching TRBD2. CDR1 is SGHDT, CDR2 YYEEEE, per germline. Germline trimming cut 0 bases from V and 11 bases from J; bases unmatched to any gene: 14. The CDR3 contains 16 residues. The CDR3 region is CASSLEPRLRAGGEYF. The CDR3 nucleotides are TGTGCCAGCAGCTTGGAACCAAGGCTACGAGCGGGAGGGGAGTACTTC. The whole variable domain, filled in from reference TRBV5-6 and TRBJ2-7, reads DAGVTQSPTHLIKTRGQQVTLRCSPKSGHDTVSWYQQALGQGPQFIFQYYEEEERQRGNFPDRFSGHQFPNYSSELNVNALLLGDSALYLCASSLEPRLRAGGEYFGPGTRLTVT.

This rearrangement joins TRBV28 to TRBJ1-5; D is possibly TRBD1 (6 bases). Germline assignment: CDR1 MDHEN and CDR2 SYDVKM. The CDR3 consists of 18 residues. The ends were cut back, 9 bases at V and 0 bases at J, with 24 bases in the middle. The DNA for the CDR3 is TGTGCCAGTTCCACGAACTCGGGGGGCCCCTATAGCAATCAGCCCCAGCATTTT. Translating it yields CASSTNSGGPYSNQPQHF.

As regards this clone: Mismatch with germline at one junction end may stem from a read error. At the DNA level, this CDR3 is encoded by other sequences in the same sample as well. The genes are TRBV18 and TRBJ1-6, with TRBD1 identical over 8 bases. The CDR3 has 18 residues. The germline gives CDR1 KGHSH, CDR2 LQKENI. This chain's CDR3 is CASSHLNTGGQANSPLHF. The CDR3 nucleotides are TGTGCCAGCTCACACTTGAACACGGGGGGACAGGCAAATTCCCCCCTCCACTTT. The full variable domain, its missing parts supplied by reference TRBV18 and TRBJ1-6, is NAGVMQNPRHLVRRRGQEARLRCSPMKGHSHVYWYRQLPEEGLKFMVYLQKENIIDESGMPKERFSAEFPKEGPSILRIQQVVRGDSAAYFCASSHLNTGGQANSPLHFGNGTRLTVT.

The chain links TRBV7-2 to TRBJ2-2, with D unclear. The CDR3 spans 16 residues. V gave up 1 base and J gave up 2 bases, with 11 bases separating them. Germline V gives CDR1 SGHTA, CDR2 FQGNSA. In DNA, the CDR3 is TGTGCCAGCAGCTTAGGTGGCACAGTTAACACCGGGGAGCTGTTTTTT. Protein sequence: CASSLGGTVNTGELFF.

The chain links TRBV5-1 to TRBJ2-2, with TRBD1 matching 8 bases. This CDR3 has 16 residues. Germline-derived CDR1 and CDR2 are SGHRS and YFSETQ. V shed 3 bases, J shed 3 bases, and the junction held 7 bases outside the gene matches. The CDR3 region is CASSSRPGGYTGELFF. In DNA form, the CDR3 reads TGCGCCAGCAGCTCGCGGCCAGGGGGCTACACCGGGGAGCTGTTTTTT.

The genes are TRBV30 and TRBJ2-1; the D gene is possibly TRBD2 (5 bases). CDR1 and CDR2 from the germline V gene are GTSNPN and SVGIG (reference sequence). CDR3 length equals 14 residues. Trimming stripped 3 bases from V and 6 bases from J, with 15 bases between. CDR3 in amino acids: CAWRVLDSVNEQFF. CDR3 in DNA: TGTGCCTGGAGGGTACTAGACTCTGTCAATGAGCAGTTCTTC.

This clone was detected once. The V gene is TRBV4-1, the J gene TRBJ2-3; 11 nucleotides agree with TRBD2. The CDR3 contains 17 residues. From germline, CDR1 is MGHRA and CDR2 YSYEKL. J lost 5 bases, V lost 3 bases, and 10 bases had no gene match. The CDR3: CASSQAIAGGPGDTQYF. Written as DNA, the CDR3 is TGCGCCAGCAGCCAGGCCATAGCGGGGGGGCCGGGAGATACGCAGTATTTT.

This chain joins TRBV11-3 and TRBJ2-2, with 10 bases matching TRBD1. The germline V gene has CDR1 SGHNT and CDR2 YENEEA. The CDR3 spans 17 residues. V dropped 5 bases and J dropped 5; count of bases not matched to a gene: 11. Here the CDR3 DNA reads TGTGCCAGCAGCCACCCCTCGAGACAGGGGGCAACCGGGGAGCTGTTTTTT. This encodes CASSHPSRQGATGELFF. Filled out from reference TRBV11-3 and TRBJ2-2, the complete variable domain reads EAGVVQSPRYKIIEKKQPVAFWCNPISGHNTLYWYLQNLGQGPELLIRYENEEAVDDSQLPKDRFSAERLKGVDSTLKIQPAELGDSAVYLCASSHPSRQGATGELFFGEGSRLTVL.

This sequence joins TRBV7-3 and TRBJ2-2, with 7 bases aligning to TRBD1. Trimming cost V 4 bases and J 0 bases; bases outside gene matches: 2. The germline gives CDR1 SGHTA, CDR2 FQGTGA. The CDR3 loop spans 15 amino acids. The CDR3 here is CASSWDSANTGELFF. The CDR3 coding sequence is TGTGCCAGCAGCTGGGACAGCGCGAACACCGGGGAGCTGTTTTTT.

The chain couples TRBV25-1 to TRBJ1-2, with a tentative D call TRBD1 (5 bases). Germline-derived CDR1 and CDR2 are MGHDK and SYGVNS. The CDR3 consists of 13 residues. The V end was cut by 8 bases, the J end by 2 bases, with 12 bases between. CDR3 DNA: TGTGCCAGCCGACAGACTGAGAACTATGGCTACACCTTC. Translating it yields CASRQTENYGYTF.

The chain joins TRBV7-3 to TRBJ1-1, with D perhaps TRBD1 (6 bases). Trimming left V 2 bases short and J 1 base short, with 8 bases between. Germline-derived CDR1 and CDR2 are SGHTA and FQGTGA. There are 14 residues in the CDR3. The CDR3 bases are TGTGCCAGCAGCTTAGGGGGCGGGAACACTGAAGCTTTCTTT. Its protein is CASSLGGGNTEAFF.